The rows below give T cell receptor beta chains drawn from one sample of a study of T-cell memory formation after mild COVID-19. TCRdb re-analysed the 5' RACE reads in MiXCR, keeping a single row per CDR3 protein. This sample yields approximately 250,000 distinct CDR3 sequences, of which around 16% are seen a single time; approximately 23% belongs to the top ten. Sequenced: PBMCs or a T cell subset sorted from them (not recorded which). Every receptor here comes from a young man who had mild COVID-19 (a few samples of this study predate the infection). Cell type and time point are not known. Both conserved end residues are part of each CDR3. A D gene is named only where the DNA matches it firmly. A clone size is listed for some rows: how often the clone was seen (once, few, many), or a class if it is expanded.

TRBJ1-3,TRBV4-1,few,-,TGCGCCAGCAGCCAAGATGTGGGATTCTCTGGAAACACCATATATTTT,CASSQDVGFSGNTIYF
TRBJ1-5,TRBV4-3,many,TRBD1,TGCGCCAGCAGCCCGACAGGGATTCAGCCCCAGCATTTT,CASSPTGIQPQHF
TRBJ2-1,TRBV7-2,-,TRBD2,TGTGCCAGCAGCTTACCTAGCGGGGGGGCGAGCTCCTACAATGAGCAGTTCTTC,CASSLPSGGASSYNEQFF
TRBJ2-3,TRBV11-2,-,-,TGTGCCAGCAGCTTTGCGGATATGGATACGCAGTATTTT,CASSFADMDTQYF
TRBJ2-3,TRBV6-2/TRBV6-3,few,-,TGTGCCAGCAGCCACGCGCCAGATACGCAGTATTTT,CASSHAPDTQYF
TRBJ2-7,TRBV20-1,few,-,TGCAGTGCCACCAGTAGGTCTCACGGCTACGAGCAGTACTTC,CSATSRSHGYEQYF
TRBJ2-1,TRBV12-3/TRBV12-4,few,-,TGTGCCAGCAGGGCCGTGGCGGGGGAAGGGGGTGAGCAGTTCTTC,CASRAVAGEGGEQFF
TRBJ2-5,TRBV25-1,few,TRBD2,TGTGCCAGCAGTGAACTAGCGGGGTTGAAAGAGACCCAGTACTTC,CASSELAGLKETQYF
TRBJ1-2,TRBV6-5,-,-,TGTGCCAGCAGTTACTCTGGCACACTTATCCTCGCTGGCTACACCTTC,CASSYSGTLILAGYTF
TRBJ2-3,TRBV5-4,many,TRBD2,TGTGCCAGCAGACCGCCGACTAGCGGGGGGGCCGCAGATACGCAGTATTTT,CASRPPTSGGAADTQYF
TRBJ2-1,TRBV4-3,-,-,TGCGCCAGCAGCCACTCTACCGGCAAGGAGCAGTTCTTC,CASSHSTGKEQFF
TRBJ2-5,TRBV4-3,few,-,TGCGCCAGCAGCCAAGATTGGGCGAGTCGGTCAGAGACCCAGTACTTC,CASSQDWASRSETQYF
TRBJ1-1,TRBV7-9,-,-,TGTGCCAGCAGCTTAGCGCTTCCCCCATTGAACACTGAAGCTTTCTTT,CASSLALPPLNTEAFF
TRBJ2-1,TRBV5-1,few,-,TGCGCCAGCAGCTTGATTGGGGTGGAGTTCGTTGAGCAGTTCTTC,CASSLIGVEFVEQFF
TRBJ2-2,TRBV6-1,-,-,TGTGCCACTGACGCAGGAGACCAGGGCACCGGGGAGCTGTTTTTT,CATDAGDQGTGELFF